This TCR beta chain stems from a study of cytomegalovirus exposure and HLA in healthy donors. V shed 3 bases, J shed 0 bases, and the junction held 3 bases outside the gene matches. The CDR3 covers 16 residues. Germline assignment: CDR1 SGDLS and CDR2 YYNGEE. The PCR contained 60 Vbeta and 13 Jbeta primers. TCRdb keeps only in-frame clones here, not all; method: immunoSEQ multiplex PCR. Here the sample spans around 170,000 clones, 84% being singletons. The TCR comes from a woman in her 50s in good health and CMV-seropositive. Sequencing was performed on PBMCs. The chain links TRBV9 to TRBJ2-1, with TRBD2 matching over 10 bases. CDR3 DNA: TGTGCCAGCAGCGCTAGCGGGGGCCTCTCCTACAATGAGCAGTTCTTC. It codes for CASSASGGLSYNEQFF.